These T cell receptor beta chains were read from a single sample in a study of cytomegalovirus exposure and HLA in healthy donors. Data came from immunoSEQ multiplex PCR; TCRdb stores just in-frame clones and leaves some out. This repertoire shows under 150,000 clones, over 70% found once; its top ten account for approximately 1.8%. The sample consisted of PBMCs. The origin of the receptors is a woman in her thirties or forties in good health and CMV-seronegative. Each CDR3 is given with its conserved first and last residue. D genes are given only for firm matches. Clone size, where shown, is once, few, many, or a class for clones that have expanded.

j_call d_call cdr3_length clone_size v_call cdr3_nt cdr3_aa
TRBJ1-1 - 16 - TRBV5-6 TGTGCCAGCAGCTACCCTTTTGGAGGTCGGGACACTGAAGCTTTCTTT CASSYPFGGRDTEAFF
TRBJ2-5 - 16 - TRBV18 TGTGCCAGCTCACCATTCCGCGCGGGCGTCGGAGAGACCCAGTACTTC CASSPFRAGVGETQYF
TRBJ2-7 TRBD2 15 once TRBV7-9 TGTGCCAGCAGCTCAGTCGGACTAGCGGAATACGAGCAGTACTTC CASSSVGLAEYEQYF
TRBJ1-4 - 14 - TRBV2 TGTGCCAGCTCCACCAGCAGGGGCGATGAAAAACTGTTTTTT CASSTSRGDEKLFF
TRBJ2-7 - 14 - TRBV7-2 TGTGCCAGCAGCTTTGGCTTCAGCTCCTACGAGCAGTACTTC CASSFGFSSYEQYF
TRBJ1-1 TRBD1 13 - TRBV6-5 TGTGCCAGCAGAGGGACAGCGAACACTGAAGCTTTCTTT CASRGTANTEAFF
TRBJ1-2 TRBD1 16 - TRBV27 TGTGCCAGCAGTCTTAGGACAGGGGTTGGGGACTATGGCTACACCTTC CASSLRTGVGDYGYTF
TRBJ1-1 TRBD1 15 once TRBV11-2 TGTGCCAGCAGCTTCGCAGGGGGGAGGAACACTGAAGCTTTCTTT CASSFAGGRNTEAFF
TRBJ2-7 - 14 - TRBV28 TGTGCCAGCAGTGACGAGGGTGTCCGGTACGAGCAGTACTTC CASSDEGVRYEQYF
TRBJ2-5 TRBD2 16 - TRBV11-2 TGTGCCAGCAGCTTATATTCCGGACTAGCGGGAGAGACCCAGTACTTC CASSLYSGLAGETQYF
TRBJ2-7 - 16 - TRBV4-2 TGTGCCAGCAGCCAAGAGGCGAACCGACAGATCTACGAGCAGTACTTC CASSQEANRQIYEQYF
TRBJ2-7 - 12 once TRBV7-9 TGTGCCACCCAGGCGGGGTCCTACGAGCAGTACTTC CATQAGSYEQYF
TRBJ2-4 TRBD1 16 - TRBV19 TGTGCCAGTAGTAGAACCATAGACAGGGAGAAAAACATTCAGTACTTC CASSRTIDREKNIQYF
TRBJ2-1 - 10 - TRBV20-1 TGCAGTGCCCGGAGGAATGAGCAGTTCTTC CSARRNEQFF
TRBJ1-2 - 14 - TRBV6-5 TGTGCCAGCAGTTACGGGGAAACAGGGTACCGCGTGGTTTTC CASSYGETGYRVVF
TRBJ1-2 - 14 - TRBV28 TGTGCCAGCGGGGGGTTTCCGGGAAACTTTGGCTACACCTTC CASGGFPGNFGYTF
TRBJ2-7 TRBD1 15 - TRBV19 TGTGCCAGTAGTATAGCCGGGACAGGGCAAAACGAGCAGTACTTC CASSIAGTGQNEQYF
TRBJ2-3 - 14 - TRBV19 TGTGCCAGTAGTCAGGCGGGGCGCACAGATACGCAGTATTTT CASSQAGRTDTQYF
TRBJ2-5 - 14 - TRBV5-6 TGTGCCAGCAGCCCGCAGGGGCTTCAAGAGACCCAGTACTTC CASSPQGLQETQYF
TRBJ1-4 TRBD1 14 - TRBV9 TGTGCCAGCAGCGTTGAGGGGGCGGCTGAAAAACTGTTTTTT CASSVEGAAEKLFF
TRBJ2-2 - 14 - TRBV18 TGTGCCAGCGCCGGGACAAGGATTGACGGGGAGCTGTTTTTT CASAGTRIDGELFF
TRBJ2-5 - 15 once TRBV7-7 TGTGCCAGCAGCTTAGGAAGGGTACAGGAAGAGACCCAGTACTTC CASSLGRVQEETQYF
TRBJ2-1 TRBD2 17 - TRBV4-1 TGCGCCAGCAGCCACCCACCGACTAGCCAGTCCTACAATGAGCAGTTCTTC CASSHPPTSQSYNEQFF
TRBJ1-6 - 15 - TRBV6-1 TGTGCCAGCAGTAGCTCGGGACATTATAATTCACCCCTCCACTTT CASSSSGHYNSPLHF
TRBJ2-7 TRBD2 16 - TRBV27 TGTGCCAGCAGTCCAGCAGGACTAGCGGGGGGCTACGAGCAGTACTTC CASSPAGLAGGYEQYF
TRBJ2-7 - 12 - TRBV2 TGTGCCAGCAAGGAGACGGCGTACGAGCAGTACTTC CASKETAYEQYF
TRBJ2-7 TRBD1 14 - TRBV30 TGTGCCTGGACGGGGGGACAGGGCTTCTACGAGCAGTACTTC CAWTGGQGFYEQYF